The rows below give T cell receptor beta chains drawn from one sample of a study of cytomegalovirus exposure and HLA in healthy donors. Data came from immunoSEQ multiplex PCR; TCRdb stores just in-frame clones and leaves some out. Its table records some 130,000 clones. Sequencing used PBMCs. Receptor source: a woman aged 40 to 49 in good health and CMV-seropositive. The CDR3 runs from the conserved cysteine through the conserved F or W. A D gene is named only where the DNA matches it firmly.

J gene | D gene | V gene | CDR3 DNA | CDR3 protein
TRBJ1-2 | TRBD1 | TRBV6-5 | TGTGCCAGCAGGGACTTAGGGGGCGGTAATGGCTACACCTTC | CASRDLGGGNGYTF
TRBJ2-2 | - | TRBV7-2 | TGTGCCAGCAGCTTCGGGGGAGGAGCGAACACCGGGGAGCTGTTTTTT | CASSFGGGANTGELFF
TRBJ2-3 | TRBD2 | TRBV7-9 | TGTGCCAGCAGCTCCCCTCTAGCGGGAGCCGGCGATACGCAGTATTTT | CASSSPLAGAGDTQYF
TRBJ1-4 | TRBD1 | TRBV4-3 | TGCGCCAGCAGCCAAGGGACAGGGGTGGGTGAAAAACTGTTTTTT | CASSQGTGVGEKLFF
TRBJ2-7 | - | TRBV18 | TGTGCCAGCTCACCAAGCCTTGGAGTCTACGAGCAGTACTTC | CASSPSLGVYEQYF
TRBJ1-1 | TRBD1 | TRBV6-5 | TGTGCCAGCAGAACAGGGGCTGGGAACACTGAAGCTTTCTTT | CASRTGAGNTEAFF
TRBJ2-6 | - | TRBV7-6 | TGTGCCAGCAGCCCGATTAGAGGGGGGGCCAACGTCCTGACTTTC | CASSPIRGGANVLTF
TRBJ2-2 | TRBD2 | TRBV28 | TGTGCCAGCGCGGGGCACGGGACTAGCGGGTCTAACACCGGGGAGCTGTTTTTT | CASAGHGTSGSNTGELFF
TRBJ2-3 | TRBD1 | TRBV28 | TGTGCCAGCAGTTTATCTGGACAGGGTCCCCCAGATACGCAGTATTTT | CASSLSGQGPPDTQYF
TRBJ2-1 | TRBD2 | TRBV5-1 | TGCGCCAGCAGTTTACTAGCGGGAGTAGGCAATGAGCAGTTCTTC | CASSLLAGVGNEQFF
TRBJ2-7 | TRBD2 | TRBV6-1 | TGTGCCAGCAGAACTAGCGGGAGGGACCACGAGCAGTACTTC | CASRTSGRDHEQYF
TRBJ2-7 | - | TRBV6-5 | TGTGCCAGCAGTAACCCCGGGTCGCTGTACTTC | CASSNPGSLYF
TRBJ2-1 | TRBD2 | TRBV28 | TGTGCCAGCAGTTTTCCCCACGGCGGGGGGCAGTTCTTC | CASSFPHGGGQFF
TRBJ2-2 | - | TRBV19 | TGTGCCAGTAGTATAGCGCAGGCCACCGGGGAGCTGTTTTTT | CASSIAQATGELFF
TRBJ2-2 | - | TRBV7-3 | TGTGCCAGCAGCCAACTCGGGTTTAACACCGGGGAGCTGTTTTTT | CASSQLGFNTGELFF
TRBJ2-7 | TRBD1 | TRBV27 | TGTGCCAGCAGTCCCGCCGGACAGGCCAGAACACTCGACTTC | CASSPAGQARTLDF
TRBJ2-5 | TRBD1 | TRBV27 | TGTGCCAGCAGTTTAGGACAGGTCCAAGAGACCCAGTACTTC | CASSLGQVQETQYF
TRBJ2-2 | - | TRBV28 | TGTGCCAGCAGCCCCGGGGGGAACACCGGGGAGCTGTTTTTT | CASSPGGNTGELFF
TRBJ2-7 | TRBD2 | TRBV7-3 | TGTGCCAGCAGCCCCTCGGCGGGAGTTGGTCCCTACGAGCAGTACTTC | CASSPSAGVGPYEQYF
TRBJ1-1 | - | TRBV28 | TGTGCCAGCAGTTTGTCTGCGGGGGGCCTCACTGAAGCTTTCTTT | CASSLSAGGLTEAFF
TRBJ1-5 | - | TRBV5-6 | TGTGCCAGCAGCTCCTACGGCAATCAGCCCCAGCATTTT | CASSSYGNQPQHF
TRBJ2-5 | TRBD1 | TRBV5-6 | TGTGCCAGCAGCGAGGACAGGGGAGAGACCCAGTACTTC | CASSEDRGETQYF
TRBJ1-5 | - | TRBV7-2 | TGTGCCAGCAGCTCCCAGACCCGGGGAACCCCCAATCAGCCCCAGCATTTT | CASSSQTRGTPNQPQHF
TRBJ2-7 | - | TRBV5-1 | TGCGCCAGCAGCCTCCGGGACACCTCCTACGAGCAGTACTTC | CASSLRDTSYEQYF
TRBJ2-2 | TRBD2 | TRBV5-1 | TGCGCCACCAAACCTAGCGGGAGTGAAGGCGGGGAGCTGTTTTTT | CATKPSGSEGGELFF
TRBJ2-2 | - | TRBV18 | TGTGCCAGCTCACTGGACGGAGGGAACACCGGGGAGCTGTTTTTT | CASSLDGGNTGELFF
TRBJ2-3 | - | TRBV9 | TGTGCCAGCAGCGTGGCAGGGCTAGATACGCAGTATTTT | CASSVAGLDTQYF
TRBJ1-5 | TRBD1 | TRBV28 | TGTGCCAGCAGTTTATTAACAGGGGGCCAGAATCAGCCCCAGCATTTT | CASSLLTGGQNQPQHF
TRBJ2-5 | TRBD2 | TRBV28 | TGTGCCAGCAGGGCGGGACTAGTTTATCCGGAGACCCAGTACTTC | CASRAGLVYPETQYF
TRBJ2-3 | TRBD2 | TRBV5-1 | TGCGCCAGCAGCTTAGAACTAGCGGACCTCACAGATACGCAGTATTTT | CASSLELADLTDTQYF
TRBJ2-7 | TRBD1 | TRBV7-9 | TGTGCCAGCAACAAGATAGAGACAGGGGGGTCCGAGCAGTACTTC | CASNKIETGGSEQYF
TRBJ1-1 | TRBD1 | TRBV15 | TGTGCCACCAGCGACAGGACAGGGCGCACTGAAGCTTTCTTT | CATSDRTGRTEAFF
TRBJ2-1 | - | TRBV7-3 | TGTGCCAGCAGCTCCCCGAGGACACACAATGAGCAGTTCTTC | CASSSPRTHNEQFF
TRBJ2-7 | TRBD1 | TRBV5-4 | TGTGCCAGCAGCTTGGGCGACAGGGAAATCTACGAGCAGTACTTC | CASSLGDREIYEQYF
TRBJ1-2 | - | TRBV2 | TGTGCCAGCAGCGCTCGCGGTACAGGAGTTGCTGGCTACACCTTC | CASSARGTGVAGYTF
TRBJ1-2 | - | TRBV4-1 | TGCGCCAGCAGCCAAGAGGCAGGGAAGTATGGCTACACCTTC | CASSQEAGKYGYTF
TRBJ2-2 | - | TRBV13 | TGTGCCAGCAGCTTTCGACAGGCGAGAGGCGGGGAGCTGTTTTTT | CASSFRQARGGELFF
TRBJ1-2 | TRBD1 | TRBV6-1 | TGTGCCAGCAGTGTGTCAGGGGGCGGTGGCTACACCTTC | CASSVSGGGGYTF
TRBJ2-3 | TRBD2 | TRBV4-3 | TGCGCCAGCAGCCAATTGCTAGCGGGAGTCGCAGATACGCAGTATTTT | CASSQLLAGVADTQYF
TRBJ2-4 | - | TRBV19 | TGTGCCAGTAGTATCACGGGGGTCAACATTCAGTACTTC | CASSITGVNIQYF
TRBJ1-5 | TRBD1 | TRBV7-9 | TGTGCCAGCAGCCCAGGACAGGGGTACGGTCAGCCCCAGCATTTT | CASSPGQGYGQPQHF
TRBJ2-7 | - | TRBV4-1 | TGCGCCAGCAGCCAAGTAGGGCTAGGGAGCTCCTACGAGCAGTACTTC | CASSQVGLGSSYEQYF
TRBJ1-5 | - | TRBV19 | TGTGCCAGTAGTAGGCAGCGGGGTCAGCCCCAGCATTTT | CASSRQRGQPQHF
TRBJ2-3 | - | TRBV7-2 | TGTGCCAGCAGAGTGGGGCTCAGCACAGATACGCAGTATTTT | CASRVGLSTDTQYF
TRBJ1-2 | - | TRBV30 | TGTGCCTGGGACAATGAGAATGGCTACACCTTC | CAWDNENGYTF
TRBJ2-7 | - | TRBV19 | TGTGCCAGTAGTATGGAGGACGAGCAGTACTTC | CASSMEDEQYF
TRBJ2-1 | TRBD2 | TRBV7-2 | TGTGCCAGCAGCTCCAACTATGCGGGAGGGTACAATGAGCAGTTCTTC | CASSSNYAGGYNEQFF
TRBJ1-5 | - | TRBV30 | TGTGCCTGGAAACGGGGGGATCAGCCCCAGCATTTT | CAWKRGDQPQHF